The rows below give T cell receptor beta chains drawn from one sample of a study of blood T cell repertoires in COVID-19. Method: immunoSEQ multiplex PCR; TCRdb's copy keeps in-frame clones and lacks some. The repertoire includes a few hundred thousand clones, 86% of them detected once, and 3.6% sits in the top ten. Sequences were obtained from peripheral blood. Receptors were obtained from a man aged 18 to 35 with active or convalescent COVID-19. Each CDR3 is given with its conserved first and last residue. Each record gives: CDR3 protein, CDR3 length, J gene, V gene.

cdr3_aa: CASTQQGSRYNSPLHF
cdr3_length: 16
j_call: TRBJ1-6
v_call: TRBV27

cdr3_aa: CASSGGRGDTIYF
cdr3_length: 13
j_call: TRBJ1-3
v_call: TRBV9

cdr3_aa: CASSQDYTTNEKLFF
cdr3_length: 15
j_call: TRBJ1-4
v_call: TRBV4-3

cdr3_aa: CASSLPSVNTIYF
cdr3_length: 13
j_call: TRBJ1-3
v_call: TRBV5-1

cdr3_aa: CASPTDSQETQYF
cdr3_length: 13
j_call: TRBJ2-5
v_call: TRBV6-5

cdr3_aa: CATQEARESPLHF
cdr3_length: 13
j_call: TRBJ1-6
v_call: TRBV27

cdr3_aa: CASSIKIWQYNEQFF
cdr3_length: 15
j_call: TRBJ2-1
v_call: TRBV19

cdr3_aa: CASSSDRTEAFF
cdr3_length: 12
j_call: TRBJ1-1
v_call: TRBV7-3

cdr3_aa: CASIQGAGANYGYTF
cdr3_length: 15
j_call: TRBJ1-2
v_call: TRBV6-5

cdr3_aa: CSAKGRNEQFF
cdr3_length: 11
j_call: TRBJ2-1
v_call: TRBV20-1

cdr3_aa: CASSPRAREQFF
cdr3_length: 12
j_call: TRBJ2-1
v_call: TRBV18

cdr3_aa: CASSALDREQYF
cdr3_length: 12
j_call: TRBJ2-7
v_call: TRBV9

cdr3_aa: CASSFNYRGEQFF
cdr3_length: 13
j_call: TRBJ2-1
v_call: TRBV27

cdr3_aa: CASSDSSGQPQHF
cdr3_length: 13
j_call: TRBJ1-5
v_call: TRBV25-1

cdr3_aa: CASSNTGHEQYF
cdr3_length: 12
j_call: TRBJ2-7
v_call: TRBV6-5

cdr3_aa: CASSHAPGQEKDTQYF
cdr3_length: 16
j_call: TRBJ2-3
v_call: TRBV5-1

cdr3_aa: CATSDFWGVEQFF
cdr3_length: 13
j_call: TRBJ2-1
v_call: TRBV24-1

cdr3_aa: CASSQGGGNQPQHF
cdr3_length: 14
j_call: TRBJ1-5
v_call: TRBV19

cdr3_aa: CASSPGQDLVYGYTF
cdr3_length: 15
j_call: TRBJ1-2
v_call: TRBV7-9

cdr3_aa: CASSGTDGYTEAFF
cdr3_length: 14
j_call: TRBJ1-1
v_call: TRBV5-6

cdr3_aa: CASSAGYEQYF
cdr3_length: 11
j_call: TRBJ2-7
v_call: TRBV4-1

cdr3_aa: CASSLVGTDTEAFF
cdr3_length: 14
j_call: TRBJ1-1
v_call: TRBV6-5

cdr3_aa: CASSLGQGRGRPQHF
cdr3_length: 15
j_call: TRBJ1-5
v_call: TRBV28

cdr3_aa: CATKGGGFHNEQFF
cdr3_length: 14
j_call: TRBJ2-1
v_call: TRBV24-1

cdr3_aa: CASSLRWEGEQYF
cdr3_length: 13
j_call: TRBJ2-7
v_call: TRBV28

cdr3_aa: CASSYAPGQRTGELFF
cdr3_length: 16
j_call: TRBJ2-2
v_call: TRBV5-6

cdr3_aa: CASRQTGKDGYTF
cdr3_length: 13
j_call: TRBJ1-2
v_call: TRBV6-5

cdr3_aa: CASSSPGGIGYTF
cdr3_length: 13
j_call: TRBJ1-2
v_call: TRBV28